A single sample is the source of the 18 T cell receptor beta chains below, sequenced in a study of blood T cell repertoires in COVID-19. TCRdb's table, derived via immunoSEQ multiplex PCR, lists solely in-frame clones and lacks some. The sample has 120,000 to 150,000 clones; more than 75% are singletons. The sample comprised peripheral blood. The receptors stem from a man in his sixties with active or convalescent COVID-19.

The V call is TRBV5-8, the J call TRBJ2-7; the match to TRBD1 covers 10 bases. CDR1 and CDR2 from the germline V gene are SGHTS and YDEGEE. V lost 4 bases, J lost 5 bases, and 6 bases stayed unmatched. The CDR3 covers 14 residues. The chain's CDR3 is CASSDRDRGHEQYF. DNA for the CDR3: TGTGCCAGCAGCGACCGGGACAGGGGCCACGAGCAGTACTTC. The complete variable domain, with remaining parts taken from reference TRBV5-8 and TRBJ2-7, reads EAGVTQSPTHLIKTRGQQATLRCSPISGHTSVYWYQQALGLGLQFLLWYDEGEERNRGNFPPRFSGRQFPNYSSELNVNALELEDSALYLCASSDRDRGHEQYFGPGTRLTVT.

The chain employs TRBV4-3 and TRBJ2-1, with 9 bases matching TRBD2. J was trimmed by 9 bases and V by 3 bases; bases with no gene match: 9. The germline V gene encodes CDR1 LGHNA and CDR2 YSLEER. The CDR3 loop spans 15 amino acids. CDR3 sequence: CASSHLGGRAPEQFF. DNA for the CDR3: TGCGCCAGCAGCCACCTTGGCGGGAGGGCTCCTGAGCAGTTCTTC.

This clone was picked up a small number of times. This chain connects TRBV15 to TRBJ1-6; D not certain. Trimming took 5 bases from V and 3 from J, leaving 17 bases between them. Germline V gene data show CDR1 as LNHNV and CDR2 as YYDKDF (reference sequence). The CDR3 is 17 amino acids. CDR3 sequence: CATSVGLSRGYNSPLHF. CDR3 nucleotides: TGTGCCACCAGCGTCGGCTTGTCACGGGGCTATAATTCACCCCTCCACTTT.

This chain links TRBV7-8 with TRBJ2-4, with D possibly TRBD1 on 6 matching bases. Between the trimmed V and J ends, which lost 5 bases and 0 bases, there was a span of 17 bases. The CDR3 runs to 17 residues. Germline-derived CDR1 and CDR2 are SGHVS and FQNEAQ. CDR3 protein: CASSVNRVDLAKNIQYF. CDR3 nucleotides: TGTGCCAGCAGCGTAAACAGGGTCGACCTAGCCAAAAACATTCAGTACTTC.

This clone appeared a few times. The genes are TRBV19 and TRBJ1-5; 10 nucleotides align to TRBD1. The length of the CDR3 is 15 residues. CDR1 and CDR2 (germline): LNHDA, SQIVND (reference sequence). V shed 10 bases, J shed 11 bases, and the junction held 17 bases outside the gene matches. CDR3 nucleotides: TGTGCCACCGGGACAGGGGATCGACGAGACATGTCCCAGCATTTT. This sequence encodes CATGTGDRRDMSQHF.

The V call is TRBV6-5, the J call TRBJ1-5, with D perhaps matching TRBD1 (5 bases). This CDR3 comprises 15 residues. Deletions cut 5 bases from V and 3 bases from J, with 14 bases between. Germline CDR1 and CDR2: MNHEY and SVGAGI. The CDR3 DNA reads as TGTGCCAGCAGTCCGTGGGGGGAAGACAATCAGCCCCAGCATTTT. This codes for CASSPWGEDNQPQHF.

The V gene is TRBV6-2 or TRBV6-3, the J gene TRBJ2-1; TRBD2 aligns across 8 bases. CDR1 is MNHEY, CDR2 SVGEGT, per germline. The J segment lost 5 bases and the V segment lost 6 bases, leaving 15 bases of the junction unmatched. The CDR3 has 17 amino acids. CDR3: CASSFGLAPYGDNEQFF. CDR3 DNA sequence: TGTGCCAGCAGCTTCGGACTAGCCCCCTATGGGGACAATGAGCAGTTCTTC.

In its sample, this clone was seen once. The gene calls are TRBV5-1 and TRBJ2-1, with 12 positions matching TRBD2. Germline V CDR1 and CDR2: SGHRS, YFSETQ. CDR3 length: 13 residues. The V segment lost 7 bases and the J segment 13 bases; nucleotides outside the gene matches: 9. CDR3 sequence: CASGNGLAGIQFF. The CDR3 coding sequence is TGCGCCAGCGGAAACGGACTAGCGGGAATACAGTTCTTC.

The gene calls are TRBV7-9 and TRBJ2-7; TRBD1 agrees at 11 bases. CDR1 is SEHNR, CDR2 FQNEAQ, per germline (reference sequence). V lost 5 bases to trimming and J lost 2 bases; unmatched junction nucleotides: 5. This CDR3 is built from 15 residues. The CDR3 protein is CASSPPGQGAYEQYF. The CDR3 DNA sequence: TGTGCCAGCAGCCCGCCGGGACAGGGGGCCTACGAGCAGTACTTC.

The CDR3 DNA is TGCGCCAGCAGCTTGGTTACGGGAGAGGTCGATGAGCAGTTCTTC. As protein: CASSLVTGEVDEQFF. V usage is TRBV5-1 and J usage is TRBJ2-1; D is perhaps TRBD2 (6 bases). The CDR3 consists of 15 residues. V was cut by 0 bases and J by 8 bases, with 15 bases left in between. Germline lookup yields CDR1 SGHRS and CDR2 YFSETQ. The full variable domain, in which reference TRBV5-1 and TRBJ2-1 provide the parts outside the CDR3, is KAGVTQTPRYLIKTRGQQVTLSCSPISGHRSVSWYQQTPGQGLQFLFEYFSETQRNKGNFPGRFSGRQFSNSRSEMNVSTLELGDSALYLCASSLVTGEVDEQFFGPGTRLTVL.

This clone was recorded only once. The chain employs TRBV4-1 and TRBJ1-2; maybe TRBD1 (6 bases). Trimming took off 1 base at V and 3 bases at J, with 12 bases between the two ends. CDR1 is MGHRA and CDR2 is YSYEKL in the germline V gene. The CDR3 has 15 residues. CDR3 coding DNA: TGCGCCAGCAGCCAAGCCGGGGGGCTTGACTATGGCTACACCTTC. This gives the protein CASSQAGGLDYGYTF.

This clone showed up just a few times. The chain employs TRBV6-5 and TRBJ1-2; the D gene is possibly TRBD1 (6 bases). CDR3 size: 15 residues. CDR1 is MNHEY, CDR2 SVGAGI, per germline. V was shortened by 4 bases and J by 4 bases, with 16 bases between the two germline ends. The CDR3 here is CASSFQSGGGYGYTF. DNA for the CDR3: TGTGCCAGCAGTTTCCAATCGGGGGGCGGCTATGGCTACACCTTC.

This clone appeared a few times. J is TRBJ2-5 and V is TRBV4-2; TRBD2 agrees at 9 bases. The germline V gene encodes CDR1 LGHNA and CDR2 YNFKEQ. The CDR3 is made up of 19 amino acids. Unmatched junction bases numbered 18, after V lost 4 bases and J lost 3 bases. CDR3 sequence (DNA): TGTGCCAGCAGCCGGTGGGCGGGGGGAGCGGGAGGAGACGAAGAGACCCAGTACTTC. This encodes CASSRWAGGAGGDEETQYF.

This sequence joins TRBV7-3 and TRBJ2-3; D is perhaps TRBD1 (7 bases). In germline, CDR1 is SGHTA, CDR2 FQGTGA. The ends were cut back, 0 bases at V and 1 base at J, with 11 bases in the middle. The CDR3 sequence is 16 residues long. The CDR3 bases are TGTGCCAGCAGCTTAACCGGAGGGGGCGGCACAGATACGCAGTATTTT. Encoded protein: CASSLTGGGGTDTQYF.

The chain uses TRBV6-5 and TRBJ1-1, with 7 bases fitting TRBD1. CDR3 length: 11 amino acids. Germline trimming cut 7 bases from V and 7 bases from J; bases unmatched to any gene: 3. Germline V gene data show CDR1 as MNHEY and CDR2 as SVGAGI. In DNA form, the CDR3 reads TGTGCCAGCAATAGGGGGCGTGAAGCTTTCTTT. Its protein product is CASNRGREAFF.

The V and J genes are TRBV27 and TRBJ1-1; D call uncertain. Germline assignment: CDR1 MNHEY and CDR2 SMNVEV (reference sequence). V was cut by 5 bases and J by 4 bases, with 17 bases left in between. The CDR3 extends over 15 amino acids. The CDR3 DNA is TGTGCCAGCAGTCCTCCACGGGGAGGGAGCACTGAAGCTTTCTTT. It yields the protein CASSPPRGGSTEAFF.

This chain connects TRBV6-5 to TRBJ1-1, with 10 bases that match TRBD1. The CDR3 length is 12 residues. The ends lost 6 bases at V and 13 bases at J; junction bases unmatched: 8. Germline-derived CDR1 and CDR2 are MNHEY and SVGAGI. The CDR3: CASSLGTGVVFF. CDR3 nucleotides: TGTGCCAGCAGCCTCGGGACAGGGGTGGTTTTCTTT.

The chain joins TRBV4-3 to TRBJ2-5, with D possibly being TRBD1 (5 bases). The germline CDR1 and CDR2 sequences are LGHNA and YSLEER. Trimming shortened V by 4 bases and J by 7 bases, and 16 bases separated the two germline ends. This CDR3 region has 14 residues. This CDR3 reads CASSPSSRAVTQYF. CDR3 nucleotide sequence: TGCGCCAGCAGCCCCTCCAGCAGGGCGGTGACCCAGTACTTC.